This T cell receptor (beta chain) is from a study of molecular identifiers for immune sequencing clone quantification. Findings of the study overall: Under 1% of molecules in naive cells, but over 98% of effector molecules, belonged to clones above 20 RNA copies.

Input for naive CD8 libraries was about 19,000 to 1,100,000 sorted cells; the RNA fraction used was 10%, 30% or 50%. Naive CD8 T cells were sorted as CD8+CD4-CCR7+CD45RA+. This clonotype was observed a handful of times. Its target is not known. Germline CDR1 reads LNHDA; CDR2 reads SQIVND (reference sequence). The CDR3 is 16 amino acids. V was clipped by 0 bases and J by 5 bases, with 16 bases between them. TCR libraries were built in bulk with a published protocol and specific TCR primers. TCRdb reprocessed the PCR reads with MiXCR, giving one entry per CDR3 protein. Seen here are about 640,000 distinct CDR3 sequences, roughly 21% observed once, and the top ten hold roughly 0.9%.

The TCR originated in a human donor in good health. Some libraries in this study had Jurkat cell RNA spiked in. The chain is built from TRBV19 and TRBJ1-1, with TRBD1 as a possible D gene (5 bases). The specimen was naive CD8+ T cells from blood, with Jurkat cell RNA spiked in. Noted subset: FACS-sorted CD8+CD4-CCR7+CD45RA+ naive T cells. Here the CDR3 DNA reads TGTGCCAGTAGTATAGATCCCGACAGAAAGGGGACTGAAGCTTTCTTT. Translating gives CASSIDPDRKGTEAFF.